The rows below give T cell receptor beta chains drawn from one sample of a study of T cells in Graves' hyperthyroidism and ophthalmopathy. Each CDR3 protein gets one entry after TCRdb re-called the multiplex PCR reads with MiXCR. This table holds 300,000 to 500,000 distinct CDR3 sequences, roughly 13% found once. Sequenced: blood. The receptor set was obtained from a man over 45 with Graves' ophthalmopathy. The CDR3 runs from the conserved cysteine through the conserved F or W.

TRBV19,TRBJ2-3,CASSLQVRFTDTQYF
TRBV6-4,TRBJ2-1,CASSDGLAGSEQFF
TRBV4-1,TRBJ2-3,CASSQYVGGLTDTQYF
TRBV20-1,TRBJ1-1,CSARGQGRGAFF
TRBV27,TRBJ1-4,CASSLSGQGFEKLFF
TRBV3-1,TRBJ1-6,CASSQGAGSSPLHF
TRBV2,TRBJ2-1,CASSVTSGTINEQFF
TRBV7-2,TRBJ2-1,CASSLAGTSGNYEQFF
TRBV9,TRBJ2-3,CASSVGAGGPTDTQYF
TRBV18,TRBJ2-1,CASSPPAGGSGNEQFF
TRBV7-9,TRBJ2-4,CASSLNLGLAKNIQYF
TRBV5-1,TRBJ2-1,CASSLVGGAPYNEQFF
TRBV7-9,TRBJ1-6,CASSLAQGFYSPLHF
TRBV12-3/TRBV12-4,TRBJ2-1,CASSPGTSCNEQFF
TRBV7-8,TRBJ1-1,CASSPGGWIEAFF
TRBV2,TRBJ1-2,CASNLDWDYGYTF
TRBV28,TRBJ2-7,CASRDGAEPPYEQYF
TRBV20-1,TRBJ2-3,CSARRHPAVDTQYF
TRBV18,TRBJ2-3,CASSPPRTDTQYF
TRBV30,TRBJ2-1,CAWSGLAGGYNEQFF
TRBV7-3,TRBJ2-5,CASSTTLQETQYF
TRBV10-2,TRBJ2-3,CASSSGNLADTQYF
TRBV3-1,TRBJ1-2,CASSQDSGGTNYGYTF
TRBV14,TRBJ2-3,CASSQMGDTQYF
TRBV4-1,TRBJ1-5,CASSQGRNSNQPQHF
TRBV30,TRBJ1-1,CACNRENTEAFF
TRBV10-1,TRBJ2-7,CASMMTDSYEQYF
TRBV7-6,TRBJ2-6,CASSSYTGSSGANVLTF
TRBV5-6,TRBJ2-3,CASSLNGGPVDTQYF
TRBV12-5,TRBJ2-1,CASGLVTSGRAIEQFF
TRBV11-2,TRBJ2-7,CASSLAHHEQYF
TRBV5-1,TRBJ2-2,CASSFQRSDGELFF
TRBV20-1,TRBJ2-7,CSARRTEVWEQYF
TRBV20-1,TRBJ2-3,CSAREDRRSDTQYF
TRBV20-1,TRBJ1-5,CSARDPSDQPQHF
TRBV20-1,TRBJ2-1,CSARDQSGTRLGDEQFF
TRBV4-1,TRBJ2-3,CASSQLAGLSTDTQYF
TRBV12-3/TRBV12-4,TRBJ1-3,CASSDTSSGNTIYF
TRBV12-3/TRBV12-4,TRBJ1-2,CASSSFGGSSYGYTF
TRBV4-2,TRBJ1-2,CASSQDLGGPTWGYTF